A single sample gave rise to the 24 T cell receptor beta chains below, sequenced in a study of technical replicates of blood from several donors. The assay was immunoSEQ multiplex PCR, and TCRdb's table has in-frame clones only and misses some. The sample has 55,000 to 75,000 clones, more than 75% seen once; the top ten hold more than 5%. Sequenced: PBMCs. The receptor source for this set is a human donor in good health. Some clones in this sample may be carry-over from other donors' samples.

The gene calls are TRBV5-6 and TRBJ2-7; possible D gene TRBD2, 5 bases. Trimming pared 5 bases from V and 1 base from J, leaving 19 bases between. CDR3 length: 16 amino acids. The germline V gene has CDR1 SGHDT and CDR2 YYEEEE. The CDR3 here is CASRGVKDDSSYEQYF. CDR3 nucleotides: TGTGCCAGCAGGGGAGTTAAAGACGACTCGTCCTACGAGCAGTACTTC.

With respect to this clone: The germline gene is not matched at one end of the junction; a read error may be the cause. J is TRBJ1-6 and V is TRBV5-5, with D tentatively TRBD1 (6 bases). CDR1 is SGHKS and CDR2 is YYEKEE in the germline V gene (reference sequence). This CDR3 has 15 residues. CDR3 in amino acids: CASSLDTGFVLGNYF. CDR3 sequence (DNA): TGTGCCAGCAGCTTGGATACAGGGTTTGTACTTGGAAACTACTTT.

This clone was counted only a few times. The V and J genes are TRBV7-6 and TRBJ2-7; 7 bases agree with TRBD2. The CDR3 contains 17 residues. The junction had 8 bases not matched to a gene; V was cut back by 0 bases and J by 0 bases. Germline-derived CDR1 and CDR2 are SGHVS and FNYEAQ. In DNA form, the CDR3 reads TGTGCCAGCAGCTTAGCTACGGGCGGGGGAATCTCCTACGAGCAGTACTTC. Protein: CASSLATGGGISYEQYF.

In its sample, this clone was seen a few times. This chain links TRBV15 with TRBJ2-3; unclear D gene. The V end lost 0 bases, the J end lost 0 bases, and 7 bases lay between the germline ends. The CDR3 sequence is 15 residues long. Germline V lookup: CDR1 LNHNV, CDR2 YYDKDF (reference sequence). Here the CDR3 DNA reads TGTGCCACCAGCAGAGATTCTCCTAGCACAGATACGCAGTATTTT. Protein: CATSRDSPSTDTQYF.

The chain uses TRBV18 and TRBJ2-3; 12 bases fit TRBD2. CDR1 KGHSH and CDR2 LQKENI come from the germline V gene. This CDR3 has 16 residues. Trimming removed 4 bases from V and 4 bases from J; junction bases left unmatched: 6. CDR3 coding DNA: TGTGCCAGCTCACAGAAGACTAGCGGGGGTTCAGATACGCAGTATTTT. This codes for CASSQKTSGGSDTQYF.

The CDR3 is CASSGQPQETQYF. In DNA form, the CDR3 reads TGTGCCAGCAGTGGACAGCCCCAAGAGACCCAGTACTTC. This rearrangement joins TRBV2 to TRBJ2-5; TRBD1 is a possible D gene (5 bases). Germline loops: CDR1 SNHLY, CDR2 FYNNEI. CDR3 length equals 13 residues. Trimming shortened V by 4 bases and J by 1 base, and 7 bases separated the two germline ends.

The V gene is TRBV4-3, the J gene TRBJ2-7; 10 bases align to TRBD2. The CDR3 covers 15 residues. Per germline, CDR1 LGHNA and CDR2 YSLEER. V gave up 0 bases and J gave up 7 bases; unmatched junction bases: 6. The DNA for the CDR3 is TGCGCCAGCAGCCAAGATCTAGCGGGAGCGTGGGAGCAGTACTTC. Its protein is CASSQDLAGAWEQYF.

CDR3: CASSPGQAGLWETQYF. The CDR3 DNA follows: TGTGCCAGCAGCCCCGGACAGGCGGGCCTGTGGGAGACCCAGTACTTC. The V gene is TRBV7-2, the J gene TRBJ2-5; 7 bases match TRBD1. Per the germline V gene, CDR1 is SGHTA and CDR2 is FQGNSA. This CDR3 is built from 16 residues. Trimming at V came to 5 bases and at J to 5 bases, leaving 14 bases not matched to a gene.

The V gene is TRBV4-1, the J gene TRBJ2-7, with TRBD1 matching 8 bases. Germline loops: CDR1 MGHRA, CDR2 YSYEKL. The V gene end was trimmed by 3 bases and the J gene end by 0 bases; junction bases not matched to a gene: 7. This CDR3 is built from 16 residues. CDR3 DNA sequence: TGCGCCAGCAGCCACCCGGGACAGGCAAGCTCCTACGAGCAGTACTTC. Amino acid sequence: CASSHPGQASSYEQYF.

The chain is built from TRBV5-1 and TRBJ2-2, with D possibly being TRBD2 (5 bases). Looked up from germline, CDR1 is SGHRS and CDR2 is YFSETQ. V dropped 0 bases and J dropped 1 base, with 7 bases sitting between them. This CDR3 comprises 15 residues. This chain's CDR3 is CASSLGGRNTGELFF. CDR3 nucleotide sequence: TGCGCCAGCAGCTTGGGCGGGCGGAACACCGGGGAGCTGTTTTTT.

This sequence joins TRBV18 and TRBJ1-2; D is unclear. V was clipped by 3 bases and J by 13 bases, with 27 bases between them. The CDR3 sequence is 16 residues long. Looked up from germline, CDR1 is KGHSH and CDR2 is LQKENI. The DNA of the CDR3 is TGTGCCAGCTCACCTATGGCGCCTGGTGGAGGGATTACGGCCACCTTC. Its protein is CASSPMAPGGGITATF.

J is TRBJ1-6 and V is TRBV6-6; D gene uncertain. Looked up from germline, CDR1 is MNHNY and CDR2 is SVGAGI (reference sequence). The length of the CDR3 is 13 residues. V was shortened by 6 bases and J by 7 bases, with 10 bases between the two germline ends. In DNA form, the CDR3 reads TGTGCCAGCAGAGGACTAGGGAATTCACCCCTCCACTTT. It codes for CASRGLGNSPLHF.

DNA of the CDR3: TGTGCCAGCAGCCCAAGCCCCACTAGCGTCGGCACAGATACGCAGTATTTT. This encodes CASSPSPTSVGTDTQYF. The gene calls are TRBV11-2 and TRBJ2-3; 7 positions match TRBD2. CDR3 size: 17 residues. In germline, CDR1 is SGHAT, CDR2 FQNNGV. Germline trimming cut 5 bases from V and 1 base from J; bases unmatched to any gene: 12.

This clone was found once. V and J are TRBV2 and TRBJ1-6; 7 nucleotides match TRBD1. The CDR3 covers 15 residues. The germline V gene encodes CDR1 SNHLY and CDR2 FYNNEI. V lost 6 bases to trimming and J lost 5 bases; unmatched junction nucleotides: 7. The CDR3 sequence is CASSRQGPHNSPLHF. Written as DNA, the CDR3 is TGTGCCAGCAGCAGACAGGGCCCGCATAATTCACCCCTCCACTTT.

The chain joins TRBV5-4 to TRBJ2-5, with 9 bases matching TRBD1. Germline V gene data show CDR1 as SGHNT and CDR2 as YYREEE (reference sequence). This CDR3 spans 15 amino acids. J lost 5 bases, V lost 4 bases, and 9 bases had no gene match. The DNA of the CDR3 is TGTGCCAGCAGCGGAGACAGGGGGGGATGGGAGACCCAGTACTTC. Translating gives CASSGDRGGWETQYF.

J is TRBJ2-5 and V is TRBV6-5, with 9 bases aligning to TRBD1. CDR3 length: 15 residues. The germline V gene has CDR1 MNHEY and CDR2 SVGAGI. V shed 2 bases, J shed 6 bases, and the junction held 7 bases outside the gene matches. The CDR3 DNA reads TGTGCCAGCAGTTACGGACAGGGGAGCATGAAGACCCAGTACTTC. Translating gives CASSYGQGSMKTQYF.

The count of this clone is one. This chain uses TRBV19 with TRBJ1-1; TRBD1 matches 11 bases. V dropped 6 bases and J dropped 4; count of bases not matched to a gene: 7. This CDR3 is built from 15 residues. Germline CDR1 is LNHDA and CDR2 is SQIVND (reference sequence). The CDR3 here is CASRRTGGGSTEAFF. CDR3 coding DNA: TGTGCCAGTAGACGGACAGGGGGCGGGAGCACTGAAGCTTTCTTT.

V and J are TRBV15 and TRBJ2-7; TRBD2 aligns across 13 bases. CDR1 is LNHNV and CDR2 is YYDKDF in the germline V gene (reference sequence). This CDR3 contains 20 residues. With 0 bases clipped from V and 4 bases from J, the junction kept 15 bases outside the gene matches. CDR3 nucleotide sequence: TGTGCCACCAGCAGAGACAATCGAGACACTAGCGGGAGGGAGAGGTACGAGCAGTACTTC. Its protein is CATSRDNRDTSGRERYEQYF.

CDR3 in DNA: TGTGCCAGCAGCGAAAGGTGGGGCCCCAGAGCTTTCTTT. This codes for CASSERWGPRAFF. V and J are TRBV25-1 and TRBJ1-1; perhaps TRBD1 as D (5 bases). Germline V CDR1 and CDR2: MGHDK, SYGVNS. Between the trimmed V and J ends, which lost 6 bases and 10 bases, there was a span of 18 bases. The CDR3 contains 13 residues.

This chain joins TRBV6-5 and TRBJ2-5, with D possibly being TRBD2 (6 bases). Deletions cut 4 bases from V and 7 bases from J, with 13 bases between. Germline V gene sequence: CDR1 MNHEY, CDR2 SVGAGI. The CDR3 extends over 13 amino acids. CDR3 sequence reads: CASSWDSRATQYF. CDR3 sequence (DNA): TGTGCCAGCAGTTGGGACTCCCGCGCGACCCAGTACTTC.

This rearrangement joins TRBV6-5 to TRBJ2-7; 8 positions agree with TRBD2. Losses at the gene ends were 6 bases for V and 5 bases for J; bases not matched to a gene: 9. CDR1 MNHEY and CDR2 SVGAGI come from the germline V gene. This CDR3 is 14 amino acids long. The chain's CDR3 is CASRPAGGAHEQYF. In nucleotides, the CDR3 is TGTGCCAGCAGGCCCGCGGGGGGCGCGCACGAGCAGTACTTC.

The sample holds a few counts of this clone. The chain carries TRBV2 and TRBJ1-5; perhaps TRBD1 as D (5 bases). The germline V gene encodes CDR1 SNHLY and CDR2 FYNNEI. V was shortened by 6 bases and J by 0 bases, with 15 bases between the two germline ends. This CDR3 spans 16 amino acids. The CDR3 DNA sequence: TGTGCCAGCAGAGACCCTCAGGGTTATAGCAATCAGCCCCAGCATTTT. Its translation: CASRDPQGYSNQPQHF.

The chain uses TRBV4-1 and TRBJ1-1; D call uncertain. The germline V gene has CDR1 MGHRA and CDR2 YSYEKL. V lost 4 bases and J lost 11, with 11 bases in between. This CDR3 region has 11 residues. In DNA, the CDR3 is TGCGCCAGCAGCCCGGGAGGTGGGGCTTTCTTT. As protein: CASSPGGGAFF.

The chain couples TRBV5-4 to TRBJ2-3, with D perhaps matching TRBD2 (5 bases). The CDR3 is 15 amino acids. V was clipped by 1 base and J by 4 bases, with 13 bases between them. Germline V lookup: CDR1 SGHNT, CDR2 YYREEE (reference sequence). This chain's CDR3 is CASSLIGEMSDTQYF. CDR3 bases: TGTGCCAGCAGCTTGATCGGGGAGATGTCAGATACGCAGTATTTT. Looking up the rest from reference TRBV5-4 and TRBJ2-3 gives the full variable domain: ETGVTQSPTHLIKTRGQQVTLRCSSQSGHNTVSWYQQALGQGPQFIFQYYREEENGRGNFPPRFSGLQFPNYSSELNVNALELDDSALYLCASSLIGEMSDTQYFGPGTRLTVL.